This T cell receptor beta chain was recorded in a study of T cell changes during pregnancy in multiple sclerosis. The V segment lost 6 bases and the J segment 14 bases; nucleotides outside the gene matches: 13. CDR1 and CDR2 from the germline V gene are MNHEY and SVGAGI. CDR3 size: 13 residues. Repertoires were generated with immunoSEQ multiplex PCR, while TCRdb's copy carries only in-frame clones and drops some. This sample yields approximately 41,000 clones, of which 85% to 95% are seen a single time; approximately 0.41% belongs to the top ten. Here the sequenced sample was CD4+ T cells from peripheral blood mononuclear cells, taken in the second trimester of pregnancy. The sequence was obtained from a female donor with multiple sclerosis, enrolled in a pregnancy study. This sequence joins TRBV6-5 and TRBJ2-1; 7 bases agree with TRBD2. The CDR3, as DNA: TGTGCCAGCAGCCCCTTGTTGCGGGGAGGGGAGTTCTTC. Amino acids: CASSPLLRGGEFF.